Below, 9 T cell receptor beta chains from the same sample are listed, as sequenced in a study of blood T cell repertoires in COVID-19 (dated by TCRdb to 2018 to 2020). The method behind the library was the immunoSEQ multiplex PCR assay. TCRdb limited this immuneACCESS table to in-frame rearrangements with V and J called. A share of clones is missing; checked studies link under half to unresolved V genes, and the rest is unexplained. For this sample the table gives some 500,000 clones, of which roughly 91% were detected only once. In total, the top ten clones hold around 7.8% of the sample. The material sequenced was peripheral blood. Receptor source: a woman between 45 and 60 years old with COVID-19, enrolled during active disease.

The chain joins TRBV7-2 to TRBJ2-3; 7 positions match TRBD2. The CDR3 sequence is 15 residues long. V lost 2 bases, J lost 7 bases, and 9 bases stayed unmatched. Germline values: CDR1 SGHTA, CDR2 FQGNSA. CDR3 loop: CASSLLGRGRNTQYF. CDR3 in DNA: TGTGCCAGCAGCTTATTGGGGCGGGGGAGGAATACGCAGTATTTT.

The chain carries TRBV2 and TRBJ1-1, with TRBD1 matching 9 bases. This CDR3 comprises 14 residues. Per germline, CDR1 SNHLY and CDR2 FYNNEI. V was pared by 7 bases and J by 4 bases, with 7 bases of the junction left unmatched. The CDR3 sequence: CASKKQGAITEAFF. Written as DNA, the CDR3 is TGTGCCAGCAAAAAACAGGGGGCTATCACTGAAGCTTTCTTT.

The CDR3 sequence: CASSPLRYPTGASTYEQYF. CDR3 DNA sequence: TGTGCCAGTAGTCCCTTGAGATACCCTACAGGGGCGTCTACCTACGAGCAGTACTTC. The J gene is TRBJ2-7, the V gene TRBV19; 7 bases fit TRBD1. Germline-derived CDR1 and CDR2 are LNHDA and SQIVND (reference sequence). The V segment lost 5 bases and the J segment 2 bases; nucleotides outside the gene matches: 21. The CDR3 runs 19 residues.

The chain uses TRBV7-3 and TRBJ2-3; TRBD2 agrees at 13 bases. The CDR3 loop spans 17 amino acids. Losses at the gene ends were 5 bases for V and 1 base for J; bases not matched to a gene: 6. The germline gives CDR1 SGHTA, CDR2 FQGTGA. The DNA of the CDR3 is TGTGCCAGCAGCCAACTCGGACTAGCGGGGGGCACAGATACGCAGTATTTT. It is translated as CASSQLGLAGGTDTQYF.

This chain connects TRBV14 to TRBJ1-1; D remains ambiguous. This CDR3 contains 15 residues. Trimming shortened V by 0 bases and J by 5 bases, and 13 bases separated the two germline ends. Germline V gene lookup returns CDR1 SGHDN and CDR2 FVKESK. The CDR3 coding sequence is TGTGCCAGCAGCCAAGAGGGCGGGCCGGGGACTGAAGCTTTCTTT. Residues: CASSQEGGPGTEAFF.

This clone was seen only a few times. The chain recombines TRBV5-1 with TRBJ1-2, with D possibly TRBD1 on 5 matching bases. This CDR3 comprises 14 residues. V shed 0 bases and J shed 7 bases, with 13 bases lying between them. CDR1 SGHRS and CDR2 YFSETQ come from the germline V gene. CDR3 protein: CASSLAAGQGGYTF. CDR3 sequence (DNA): TGCGCCAGCAGCTTGGCCGCCGGCCAGGGTGGCTACACCTTC.

The rearrangement joins TRBV27 to TRBJ1-2, with TRBD1 as a possible D gene (5 bases). Germline CDR1 is MNHEY and CDR2 is SMNVEV (reference sequence). V lost 0 bases, J lost 0 bases, and 11 bases lay in between. This CDR3 has 16 amino acids. CDR3 bases: TGTGCCAGCAGTTTATCCCAGGGCCTAGCTAACTATGGCTACACCTTC. Translation: CASSLSQGLANYGYTF.

V usage is TRBV3-1 (or the pseudogene TRBV3-2) and J usage is TRBJ2-5; 7 bases fit TRBD2. Germline values: CDR1 LGHDT, CDR2 YNNKEL (reference sequence). V gave up 10 bases and J gave up 5 bases; unmatched junction bases: 7. The CDR3 consists of 12 residues. CDR3 in amino acids: CATRRGEETQYF. CDR3 nucleotides: TGTGCCACCCGACGGGGGGAGGAGACCCAGTACTTC.

The chain is built from TRBV18 and TRBJ2-2, with D perhaps matching TRBD1 (6 bases). Trimming took 6 bases from V and 3 from J, leaving 14 bases between them. The CDR3 is 15 amino acids. The germline V gene encodes CDR1 KGHSH and CDR2 LQKENI. CDR3: CASSVTGIDTGELFF. CDR3 in DNA: TGTGCCAGCTCCGTCACAGGGATCGACACCGGGGAGCTGTTTTTT.